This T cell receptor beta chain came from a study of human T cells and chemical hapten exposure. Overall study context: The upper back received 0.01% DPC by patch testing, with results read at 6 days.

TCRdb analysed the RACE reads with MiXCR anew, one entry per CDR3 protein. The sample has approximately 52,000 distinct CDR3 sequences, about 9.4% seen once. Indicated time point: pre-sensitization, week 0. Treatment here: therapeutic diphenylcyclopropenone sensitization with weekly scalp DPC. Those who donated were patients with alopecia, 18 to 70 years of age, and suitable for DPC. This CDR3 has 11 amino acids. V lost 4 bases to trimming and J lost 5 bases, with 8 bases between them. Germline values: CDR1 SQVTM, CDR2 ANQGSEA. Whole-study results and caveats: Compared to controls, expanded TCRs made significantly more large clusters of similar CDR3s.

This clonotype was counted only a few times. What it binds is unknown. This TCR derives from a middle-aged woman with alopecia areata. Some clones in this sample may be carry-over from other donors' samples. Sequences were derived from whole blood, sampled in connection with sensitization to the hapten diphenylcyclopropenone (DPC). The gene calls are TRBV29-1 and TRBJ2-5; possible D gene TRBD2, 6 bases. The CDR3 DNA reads TGCAGCGTTGCCAGCGGGGAGACCCAGTACTTC. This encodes CSVASGETQYF.